This T cell receptor beta chain originates from a study of blood T cell repertoires in COVID-19. Overall study: Whether acute or convalescent, the COVID-19 samples came from the United States, Italy and Spain. The cDNA or gDNA used as material had been derived from T cells, B-cell-depleted T cells, or PBMCs.

Per the original data handling: Reference gene primers were amplified, and this amplification served to estimate nucleated cell counts. Sequenced by immunoSEQ multiplex PCR; TCRdb stores in-frame clones only, minus some. Clonal size and the V and J genes are those of that table, whereas D and trimming came from the DNA. Of 190,000 or so clones listed, around 88% are singletons. The CDR3 consists of 17 residues. Germline V gene data show CDR1 as LGHDT and CDR2 as YNNKEL (reference sequence). Trimming removed 0 bases at V and 5 bases at J, with 18 bases between. V usage is TRBV3-1 (or the pseudogene TRBV3-2) and J usage is TRBJ2-3, with D possibly TRBD2 on 7 matching bases. Material for sequencing was peripheral blood. The receptor was derived from a man aged 45-65 years with active or convalescent COVID-19. CDR3 loop: CASSQDLPRGAKDTQYF. The CDR3 nucleotides are TGTGCCAGCAGCCAAGATCTCCCACGGGGGGCTAAAGATACGCAGTATTTT.